The rows below give T cell receptor beta chains drawn from one sample of a study of cytomegalovirus exposure and HLA in healthy donors. Here immunoSEQ multiplex PCR was the method, and the copy in TCRdb shows in-frame clones only, minus some. The sample includes about 220,000 clones, under 95% of them seen just once. Specimen: PBMCs. Receptors were obtained from a woman aged 18 to 35 in good health and CMV-seronegative. The CDR3 runs from the conserved cysteine through the conserved F or W. A D gene is named only where the DNA matches it firmly. The size of a clone is reported for some rows only, either as once, few or many, or as a class for expanded clones.

j_call | d_call | clone_size | v_call | cdr3_aa | cdr3_nt
TRBJ2-1 | NA | NA | TRBV29-1 | CSVEMWGVSPYNEQFF | TGCAGCGTTGAAATGTGGGGAGTCTCCCCCTACAATGAGCAGTTCTTC
TRBJ2-7 | NA | NA | TRBV27 | CASSQGGRGQYF | TGTGCCAGCAGTCAGGGCGGCCGTGGGCAGTACTTC
TRBJ2-7 | NA | NA | TRBV5-1 | CASSADSVSYEQYF | TGCGCCAGCAGCGCGGACAGTGTTTCCTACGAGCAGTACTTC
TRBJ2-2 | NA | NA | TRBV28 | CASSGQNTGELFF | TGTGCCAGCAGCGGACAGAACACCGGGGAGCTGTTTTTT
TRBJ2-1 | TRBD2 | NA | TRBV7-7 | CASSLSGGDNEQFF | TGTGCCAGCAGCTTAAGCGGGGGAGACAATGAGCAGTTCTTC
TRBJ1-1 | TRBD1 | NA | TRBV4-1 | CASSQHGQEGGRAFF | TGCGCCAGCAGCCAACACGGACAGGAGGGAGGCCGAGCTTTCTTT
TRBJ2-3 | NA | NA | TRBV7-6 | CASKGGGGSTDTQYF | TGTGCCAGCAAGGGCGGAGGAGGGAGCACAGATACGCAGTATTTT
TRBJ1-4 | TRBD1 | NA | TRBV27 | CASGTGGLGKLFF | TGTGCCAGCGGGACAGGCGGGCTCGGTAAACTGTTTTTT
TRBJ1-1 | NA | NA | TRBV11-3 | CASSLDQGMNTEAFF | TGTGCCAGCAGCTTAGATCAGGGGATGAACACTGAAGCTTTCTTT
TRBJ2-5 | NA | NA | TRBV10-3 | CAIEGDARETQYF | TGTGCCATAGAGGGGGACGCGCGGGAGACCCAGTACTTC
TRBJ2-5 | NA | few | TRBV2 | CASSEFGIQETQYF | TGTGCCAGCAGTGAGTTTGGCATACAAGAGACCCAGTACTTC
TRBJ2-7 | NA | few | TRBV5-4 | CASSLVGYEQYF | TGTGCCAGCAGCTTGGTCGGGTACGAGCAGTACTTC
TRBJ1-2 | NA | NA | TRBV21-1 | CASSKAKGYTF | TGTGCCAGCAGCAAAGCCAAAGGCTACACCTTC
TRBJ1-2 | NA | NA | TRBV5-1 | CASSLASGVYGYTF | TGCGCCAGCAGCTTGGCCTCAGGGGTGTATGGCTACACCTTC
TRBJ2-1 | TRBD2 | NA | TRBV6-7 | CASLTRTGGLLGVNEQFF | TGTGCCAGCCTCACGAGGACGGGGGGGTTACTAGGGGTCAATGAGCAGTTCTTC
TRBJ1-2 | NA | NA | TRBV6-6 | CASSTPGGSMGYGYTF | TGTGCCAGCAGCACCCCCGGGGGTTCGATGGGGTATGGCTACACCTTC
TRBJ1-2 | TRBD1 | NA | TRBV27 | CASSSTPGGLNYGYTF | TGTGCCAGCAGTTCCACCCCAGGGGGATTGAACTATGGCTACACCTTC
TRBJ2-5 | TRBD2 | NA | TRBV5-4 | CASFRRLAGDFQETQYF | TGTGCCAGCTTCAGGCGGCTAGCGGGAGACTTCCAAGAGACCCAGTACTTC
TRBJ2-7 | TRBD2 | NA | TRBV10-3 | CAISESVAGATYGEQYF | TGTGCCATCAGTGAGTCAGTAGCGGGAGCTACCTACGGCGAGCAGTACTTC
TRBJ1-2 | NA | NA | TRBV11-3 | CASSLVAGMNGYTF | TGTGCCAGCAGCTTAGTTGCAGGGATGAATGGCTACACCTTC
TRBJ2-7 | TRBD2 | NA | TRBV10-1 | CASSGLAGGPMREQYF | TGCGCCAGCAGTGGCCTAGCGGGAGGGCCGATGCGCGAGCAGTACTTC
TRBJ1-1 | NA | NA | TRBV6-4 | CASSEGVGTEAFF | TGTGCCAGCAGCGAGGGTGTGGGCACTGAAGCTTTCTTT
TRBJ2-2 | NA | NA | TRBV6-4 | CASSRTENTGELFF | TGTGCCAGCAGCCGGACAGAGAACACCGGGGAGCTGTTTTTT
TRBJ1-1 | TRBD1 | NA | TRBV5-1 | CASSLNTGVNTEAFF | TGCGCCAGCAGCTTGAATACAGGGGTGAACACTGAAGCTTTCTTT
TRBJ2-7 | TRBD2 | NA | TRBV5-1 | CASSDLRETSGSFNEQYF | TGCGCCAGCAGCGACCTCCGGGAGACTAGCGGGAGCTTCAACGAGCAGTACTTC
TRBJ2-3 | NA | NA | TRBV30 | CASTVWTASTDTQYF | TGTGCCTCCACCGTGTGGACAGCTTCCACAGATACGCAGTATTTT
TRBJ1-5 | NA | NA | TRBV27 | CASSLRPGAVGEPQHF | TGTGCCAGCAGTTTACGCCCAGGGGCCGTTGGAGAGCCCCAGCATTTT
TRBJ2-1 | TRBD1 | NA | TRBV25-1 | CASSQYRGLNEQFF | TGTGCCAGCAGCCAGTACAGGGGGCTGAATGAGCAGTTCTTC
TRBJ2-1 | TRBD1 | NA | TRBV27 | CASKSGTEPPFNFNEQFF | TGTGCCAGCAAATCCGGGACAGAGCCTCCCTTCAATTTCAATGAGCAGTTCTTC
TRBJ1-1 | NA | NA | TRBV6-1 | CASPSNTEAFF | TGTGCCAGTCCATCGAACACTGAAGCTTTCTTT
TRBJ1-1 | NA | NA | TRBV28 | CASNSGVQTEAFF | TGTGCCAGCAACTCGGGTGTACAAACTGAAGCTTTCTTT
TRBJ1-2 | TRBD1 | NA | TRBV4-1 | CASSQDQVRQGGGYTF | TGCGCCAGCAGCCAAGATCAAGTGAGACAGGGGGGAGGCTACACCTTC
TRBJ1-4 | NA | NA | TRBV5-6 | CASSYAPGGGEKLFF | TGTGCCAGCAGCTATGCACCTGGGGGAGGTGAAAAACTGTTTTTT
TRBJ2-2 | TRBD2 | NA | TRBV6-5 | CASSSNSGGTGELFF | TGTGCCAGCAGTTCAAATAGCGGGGGGACCGGGGAGCTGTTTTTT
TRBJ1-2 | NA | NA | TRBV5-1 | CASSGQTEAGLGYTF | TGCGCCAGCAGCGGACAGACGGAAGCTGGGTTAGGCTACACCTTC
TRBJ2-7 | NA | once | TRBV28 | CASSPAGELYEQYF | TGTGCCAGCAGCCCGGCAGGGGAACTGTACGAGCAGTACTTC
TRBJ1-1 | TRBD1 | few | TRBV11-2 | CASSLDRVQGAIAFF | TGTGCCAGCAGCTTAGATCGGGTGCAGGGGGCAATTGCTTTCTTT
TRBJ1-2 | NA | NA | TRBV30 | CATTSGVGISYTF | TGTGCCACTACTTCAGGGGTGGGGATTTCCTACACCTTC
TRBJ2-1 | TRBD2 | NA | TRBV19 | CASSITPLLAGVNNEQFF | TGTGCCAGTAGTATAACCCCTCTCCTAGCGGGAGTAAACAATGAGCAGTTCTTC
TRBJ1-5 | NA | NA | TRBV27 | CASSLSYEVSPRHF | TGTGCCAGCAGTTTATCCTATGAAGTTTCGCCCCGGCATTTT
TRBJ2-7 | TRBD2 | few | TRBV11-2 | CASSLDRGGRWEQYF | TGTGCCAGCAGCTTAGATCGAGGCGGGAGGTGGGAGCAGTACTTC
TRBJ1-2 | NA | NA | TRBV25-1 | CASSGWEGNGYTF | TGTGCCAGCAGTGGGTGGGAGGGGAATGGCTACACCTTC
TRBJ2-2 | TRBD1 | NA | TRBV14 | CASSRQGRPTGELFF | TGTGCCAGCAGCCGACAGGGGCGACCCACCGGGGAGCTGTTTTTT
TRBJ2-7 | TRBD2 | NA | TRBV11-2 | CASSLGLADYYEQYF | TGTGCCAGCAGCTTAGGACTAGCGGATTACTACGAGCAGTACTTC